The entry below gives a single T cell receptor beta chain sequence along with its context. There are 21 residues in the CDR3. The V end lost 0 bases, the J end lost 0 bases, and 26 bases lay between the germline ends. Per the germline V gene, CDR1 is MNHEY and CDR2 is SMNVEV (reference sequence). Study processing details: Nucleated cell number was recorded as an estimate derived from reference gene primer amplification. Assay used: immunoSEQ multiplex PCR; TCRdb lists only in-frame clones, some missing. V, J and clone size were drawn from that table, and D and trimming were deduced from the DNA. The sample lists 40,000 to 50,000 clones, 81% occurring once. The data belong to a study of blood T cell repertoires in COVID-19. As for the study in general: Sources were T cells, B-cell-depleted T cells, or PBMCs; the material itself was cDNA or gDNA.

The TCR sequence derives from a man aged 40-50 years with active or convalescent COVID-19. The chain recombines TRBV27 with TRBJ1-1, with D possibly matching TRBD1 (6 bases). Input material: peripheral blood. CDR3 protein: CASSLSPLLRTGNPLNTEAFF. CDR3 bases: TGTGCCAGCAGTTTATCACCTTTACTACGTACAGGGAACCCCCTGAACACTGAAGCTTTCTTT.